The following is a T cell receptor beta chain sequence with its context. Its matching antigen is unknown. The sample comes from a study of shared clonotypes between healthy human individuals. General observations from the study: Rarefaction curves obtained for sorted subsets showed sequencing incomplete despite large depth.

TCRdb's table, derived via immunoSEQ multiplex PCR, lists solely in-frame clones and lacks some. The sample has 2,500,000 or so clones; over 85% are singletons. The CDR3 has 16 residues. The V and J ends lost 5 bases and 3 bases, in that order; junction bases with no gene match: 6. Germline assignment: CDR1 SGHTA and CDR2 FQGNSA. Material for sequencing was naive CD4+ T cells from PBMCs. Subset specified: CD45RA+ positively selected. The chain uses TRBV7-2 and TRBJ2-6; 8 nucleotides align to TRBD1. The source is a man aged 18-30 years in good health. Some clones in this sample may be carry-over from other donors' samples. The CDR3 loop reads CASSLQGARGANVLTF. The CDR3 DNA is TGTGCCAGCAGCCTTCAGGGGGCTCGTGGGGCCAACGTCCTGACTTTC.